What follows is one TCR beta chain and its context. Its matching antigen is unknown. Method: immunoSEQ multiplex PCR; TCRdb's copy keeps in-frame clones and lacks some. The sample lists some 1.5 million clones; around 98% were seen once. This CDR3 contains 14 residues. CDR1 and CDR2 from the germline V gene are KGHSH and LQKENI. V was pared by 3 bases and J by 3 bases, with 12 bases between. The sample originates from a study of shared clonotypes between healthy human individuals. Study observations and caveats: Larger estimated richness was generally seen in naive subsets than in memory subsets.

The V call is TRBV18, the J call TRBJ2-7; perhaps TRBD1 as D (6 bases). The source is a man under 40 in good health. Sequencing was performed on naive CD4+ T cells sorted from blood. Sample subset: CD45RA+ positively selected. The CDR3 here is CASSPEGGNYEQYF. The DNA of the CDR3 is TGTGCCAGCTCACCCGAAGGGGGAAACTACGAGCAGTACTTC.